The clone carrying this TCR beta chain was seen ten or more times. Antigen unknown. This sample was included in a study of metastatic and nonmetastatic thyroid tumors. Study conclusions and caveats: Benign nodules reportedly had significantly lower TCR beta diversity than malignant thyroid tumors in blood and tumor.

TCRdb re-clonotyped the PCR reads via MiXCR. The repertoire includes tens of thousands of clones, around 30% of them detected once, and more than 30% sits in the top ten. Prior to thyroid surgery, none of the patients had received any treatment. This TCR came from a female donor with papillary thyroid cancer or a benign thyroid nodule (not recorded which). Some clones in this sample may be carry-over from other donors' samples. The material sequenced was blood.

CDR3 DNA sequence: TGTGCCAGCAGTCTGACTAGCGGGTGGATCAATAATGAGCAGTTCTTC. It yields the protein CASSLTSGWINNEQFF. This chain connects TRBV6-1 to TRBJ2-1; TRBD2 aligns across 10 bases. The CDR3 length is 16 residues. Trimming cost V 5 bases and J 7 bases; bases outside gene matches: 11. Germline V gene data show CDR1 as MNHNS and CDR2 as SASEGT.